These T cell receptor beta chains were read from a single sample in a study of T cell responses to AZD1222 COVID-19 vaccine. Clones were read by immunoSEQ multiplex PCR, and TCRdb kept only the in-frame ones, dropping some. The sample has 25,000 to 30,000 clones; roughly 73% are singletons. The sequencing here drew on peripheral blood, taken on day 0 of AZD1222 vaccination. The receptors here all came from an adult in good health. Each CDR3 is given with its conserved first and last residue. A D gene is named only where the DNA matches it firmly. Not every row has a clone size; where given, it reads once, few, many or a size class.

d_gene: .
j_gene: TRBJ2-5
v_gene: TRBV7-2
abundance: .
CDR3nt: TGTGCCAGCAGCTTAGCGGGAGCTCTGGCGACCCAGTACTTC
CDR3aa: CASSLAGALATQYF

d_gene: .
j_gene: TRBJ1-1
v_gene: TRBV9
abundance: once
CDR3nt: TGTGCCAGCACCAAGGGCCGGGGAGTTATGAACACTGAAGCTTTCTTT
CDR3aa: CASTKGRGVMNTEAFF

d_gene: TRBD2
j_gene: TRBJ2-1
v_gene: TRBV14
abundance: .
CDR3nt: TGTGCCAGCAGCCAAGATGCGGCTAGCGGTATATACAATGAGCAGTTCTTC
CDR3aa: CASSQDAASGIYNEQFF

d_gene: .
j_gene: TRBJ1-3
v_gene: TRBV7-2
abundance: once
CDR3nt: TGTGCCAGCAGCTTAGCTTTAAAAGGACAGTTAACTGGAAACACCATATATTTT
CDR3aa: CASSLALKGQLTGNTIYF

d_gene: .
j_gene: TRBJ1-5
v_gene: TRBV5-6
abundance: .
CDR3nt: TGTGCCAGCAGCTTGGGGGGCTATAGCAATCAGCCCCAGCATTTT
CDR3aa: CASSLGGYSNQPQHF

d_gene: TRBD2
j_gene: TRBJ2-1
v_gene: TRBV9
abundance: .
CDR3nt: TGTGCCAGCAGCGCCCCGGGACTAGCTGGTCGTGAGGAGCAGTTCTTC
CDR3aa: CASSAPGLAGREEQFF

d_gene: TRBD1
j_gene: TRBJ2-2
v_gene: TRBV18
abundance: .
CDR3nt: TGTGCCAGCTCCGGACAGGTCACCGGGGAGCTGTTTTTT
CDR3aa: CASSGQVTGELFF

d_gene: .
j_gene: TRBJ1-3
v_gene: TRBV19
abundance: .
CDR3nt: TGTGCCAGTAGTGTTCCACGGATAGAAAGGTTGAGAAACACCATATATTTT
CDR3aa: CASSVPRIERLRNTIYF

d_gene: .
j_gene: TRBJ1-4
v_gene: TRBV5-5
abundance: few
CDR3nt: TGTGCCAGCAGTCAAGAGTGGGGAGGGAAACTGTTTTTT
CDR3aa: CASSQEWGGKLFF

d_gene: .
j_gene: TRBJ1-2
v_gene: TRBV19
abundance: .
CDR3nt: TGTGCCAGTAGTATAGAAGGCGGCAACTATGGCTACACCTTC
CDR3aa: CASSIEGGNYGYTF

d_gene: .
j_gene: TRBJ1-6
v_gene: TRBV7-9
abundance: .
CDR3nt: TGTGCCAGCAGCTGGAGCGGGGAGACCCTCCACTTT
CDR3aa: CASSWSGETLHF

d_gene: .
j_gene: TRBJ2-1
v_gene: TRBV11-3
abundance: .
CDR3nt: TGTGCCAGCAGCTTAGCTACGGGGTTAAGTTCCTACAATGAGCAGTTCTTC
CDR3aa: CASSLATGLSSYNEQFF

d_gene: .
j_gene: TRBJ1-4
v_gene: TRBV5-5
abundance: few
CDR3nt: TGTGCCAGCAGCCTGGTGGGGGGGCAGCATAATGAAAAACTGTTTTTT
CDR3aa: CASSLVGGQHNEKLFF

d_gene: .
j_gene: TRBJ2-2
v_gene: TRBV24-1
abundance: .
CDR3nt: TGTGCCACCAGATCCGGGACCAAGAACACCGGGGAGCTGTTTTTT
CDR3aa: CATRSGTKNTGELFF

d_gene: .
j_gene: TRBJ2-5
v_gene: TRBV18
abundance: .
CDR3nt: TGTGCCAGCTCACCCGATTCCCAAGAGACCCAGTACTTC
CDR3aa: CASSPDSQETQYF

d_gene: TRBD2
j_gene: TRBJ2-1
v_gene: TRBV7-7
abundance: .
CDR3nt: TGTGCTAGCAGTCAAACTAGCGGGGGTTACAATGAGCAGTTCTTC
CDR3aa: CASSQTSGGYNEQFF

d_gene: TRBD1
j_gene: TRBJ1-5
v_gene: TRBV10-2
abundance: .
CDR3nt: TGCGCCAGCAGTGCCGGACAGGGCAATCAGCCCCAGCATTTT
CDR3aa: CASSAGQGNQPQHF

d_gene: .
j_gene: TRBJ2-3
v_gene: TRBV3-1/TRBV3-2
abundance: .
CDR3nt: TGTGCCAGCAGCCCAAGATTAGGCCAGCGGATGACTAGCACAGATACGCAGTATTTT
CDR3aa: CASSPRLGQRMTSTDTQYF

d_gene: .
j_gene: TRBJ1-2
v_gene: TRBV14
abundance: few
CDR3nt: TGTGCCAGCAGCCAAGATATCAGGACCAGAGGCTACACCTTC
CDR3aa: CASSQDIRTRGYTF

d_gene: TRBD1
j_gene: TRBJ1-1
v_gene: TRBV14
abundance: .
CDR3nt: TGTGCCAGCAGCCAACTGACAGGGGTGAACACTGAAGCTTTCTTT
CDR3aa: CASSQLTGVNTEAFF

d_gene: .
j_gene: TRBJ1-1
v_gene: TRBV3-1/TRBV3-2
abundance: .
CDR3nt: TGTGCCAGCAGCCAAGGGGAAGGAGGGCACCCTGAAGCTTTCTTT
CDR3aa: CASSQGEGGHPEAFF

d_gene: TRBD1
j_gene: TRBJ2-7
v_gene: TRBV10-3
abundance: .
CDR3nt: TGTGCCATCAGTGAGTGGGGACAGGGCTACGAGCAGTACTTC
CDR3aa: CAISEWGQGYEQYF

d_gene: .
j_gene: TRBJ1-5
v_gene: TRBV19
abundance: few
CDR3nt: TGTGCCAGTAGTATCCGGGGTCTTTCGAGTCATCAGCCCCAGCATTTT
CDR3aa: CASSIRGLSSHQPQHF

d_gene: .
j_gene: TRBJ1-2
v_gene: TRBV9
abundance: .
CDR3nt: TGTGCCAGCAGCGAAAGAGGGTATGGCTACACCTTC
CDR3aa: CASSERGYGYTF

d_gene: .
j_gene: TRBJ2-2
v_gene: TRBV6-5
abundance: .
CDR3nt: TGTGCCAGCAGCCTGTTAGGGGCGGGCGGGGAGCTGTTTTTT
CDR3aa: CASSLLGAGGELFF